The 7 T cell receptor beta chains listed next were all sequenced from one sample in a study of shared clonotypes between healthy human individuals. TCRdb's copy holds only in-frame clones and misses some; the assay was immunoSEQ multiplex PCR. In the table there are roughly 1,800,000 clones, about 95% of which are singletons. In the naive CD8 group, cells lacked CD45RO and were positively selected for CCR7, so terminally differentiated effector memory CD45RA+ cells were left out. Sequencing was carried out using naive CD8+ T cells sorted from blood. The source is a man between 18 and 35 years old in good health.

This clone showed up just a few times. This rearrangement joins TRBV27 to TRBJ1-6; D is possibly TRBD1 (6 bases). In germline, CDR1 is MNHEY, CDR2 SMNVEV (reference sequence). The CDR3 is 14 amino acids. The V and J ends lost 7 bases and 9 bases respectively, with 16 bases between them. Written as DNA, the CDR3 is TGTGCCAGCACCGCGTTGGGGGCAACTTCACCCCTCCACTTT. Translation: CASTALGATSPLHF.

The chain recombines TRBV7-3 with TRBJ2-1, with 8 bases aligning to TRBD2. The V gene's germline CDR1 is SGHTA and CDR2 FQGTGA. The CDR3 contains 15 residues. Unmatched junction bases numbered 6, after V lost 1 base and J lost 7 bases. The CDR3 is CASSLSAGGPNEQFF. DNA of the CDR3: TGTGCCAGCAGCTTAAGCGCGGGGGGCCCAAATGAGCAGTTCTTC.

The J gene is TRBJ2-1, the V gene TRBV13, with 9 bases fitting TRBD2. The length of the CDR3 is 15 residues. Trimming took 1 base from V and 4 from J; bases not matched to a gene: 2. Germline V lookup: CDR1 PRHDT, CDR2 FYEKMQ (reference sequence). Written as DNA, the CDR3 is TGTGCCAGCAGCTTAGCGACTAGCGGTTACAATGAGCAGTTCTTC. Its protein is CASSLATSGYNEQFF.

This chain joins TRBV15 and TRBJ2-7; TRBD1 agrees at 7 bases. J was trimmed by 2 bases and V by 5 bases; bases with no gene match: 6. In germline, CDR1 is LNHNV, CDR2 YYDKDF (reference sequence). CDR3 size: 14 residues. This chain's CDR3 is CATSGQAYTYEQYF. CDR3 DNA: TGTGCCACCAGCGGACAGGCTTATACCTACGAGCAGTACTTC. Using reference TRBV15 and TRBJ2-7 for the parts outside the CDR3, the full variable domain is DAMVIQNPRYQVTQFGKPVTLSCSQTLNHNVMYWYQQKSSQAPKLLFHYYDKDFNNEADTPDNFQSRRPNTSFCFLDIRSPGLGDTAMYLCATSGQAYTYEQYFGPGTRLTVT.

The V call is TRBV6-7, the J call TRBJ1-1; D unresolved. TRBV6-7 carries the ORF label, with uncertain function. V was clipped by 1 base and J by 8 bases, with 14 bases between them. CDR3 length equals 14 residues. Here the CDR3 DNA reads TGTGCCAGCAGTTACTGGTCGCGGGGAGGGGAAGCTTTCTTT. Translating it yields CASSYWSRGGEAFF.

This clone was picked up a small number of times. V gene TRBV7-8 combines with J gene TRBJ2-7; perhaps TRBD1 as D (6 bases). Germline lookup yields CDR1 SGHVS and CDR2 FQNEAQ. V lost 7 bases, J lost 6 bases, and 16 bases lay in between. This CDR3 contains 13 residues. This CDR3 reads CASTLIQGAEQYF. The CDR3 DNA reads as TGTGCCAGCACCCTAATACAGGGAGCCGAGCAGTACTTC.

The CDR3 region has the DNA TGTGCCAGCAGCCCGGGACAGGGCATGAATCAGCCCCAGCATTTT. Translating gives CASSPGQGMNQPQHF. The chain is built from TRBV9 and TRBJ1-5, with 9 bases matching TRBD1. With V trimmed by 4 bases and J by 4 bases, 6 bases remained unmatched. Germline CDR1 and CDR2: SGDLS and YYNGEE. This CDR3 is built from 15 residues.